A single T cell receptor beta chain is shown here with its context. Its cognate antigen is unknown. These data belong to a study of cytomegalovirus exposure and HLA in healthy donors. The PCR had 60 Vbeta and 13 Jbeta primers. Clones were read by immunoSEQ multiplex PCR, and TCRdb kept only the in-frame ones, dropping some. Of about 120,000 clones detected, 65% to 75% appear once; the ten largest clones hold roughly 4.4%. Deletions cut 5 bases from V and 8 bases from J, with 15 bases between. The germline V gene encodes CDR1 SGHTA and CDR2 FQGTGA. The CDR3 covers 13 residues. Study-wide results and caveats: 150 or so TCR beta chains were listed as cytomegalovirus-associated.

These donors, healthy bone marrow donors, were studied. The material sequenced was PBMCs. The V call is TRBV7-3, the J call TRBJ1-2; no clear D. This sequence was found in a man younger than 45 in good health and CMV-seropositive. In nucleotides, the CDR3 is TGTGCCAGCAGCCTGACTGGAGTTGGGGGCTACACCTTC. This encodes CASSLTGVGGYTF.